These 6 T cell receptor beta chains came from one sample sequenced in a study of cytomegalovirus exposure and HLA in healthy donors. Primers included in the PCR were 60 Vbeta and 13 Jbeta primers. The table came from immunoSEQ multiplex PCR; TCRdb's copy has only in-frame clones and leaves some out. The sample comprises over 200,000 clones, about 89% of which are singletons, and about 1% rests with the top ten. The sequenced sample was PBMCs. The receptors were gathered from a woman aged 18-35 years in good health and CMV-seronegative.

This chain uses TRBV5-4 with TRBJ2-6; 9 nucleotides agree with TRBD2. The CDR3 consists of 18 residues. V dropped 0 bases and J dropped 0; count of bases not matched to a gene: 4. In germline, CDR1 is SGHNT, CDR2 YYREEE (reference sequence). CDR3 DNA sequence: TGTGCCAGCAGCTTGGTCGAGACTAGCGGCTCTGGGGCCAACGTCCTGACTTTC. Encoded protein: CASSLVETSGSGANVLTF. The variable domain in full, completed from reference TRBV5-4 and TRBJ2-6, reads ETGVTQSPTHLIKTRGQQVTLRCSSQSGHNTVSWYQQALGQGPQFIFQYYREEENGRGNFPPRFSGLQFPNYSSELNVNALELDDSALYLCASSLVETSGSGANVLTFGAGSRLTVL.

The chain carries TRBV19 and TRBJ2-5; tentatively, D is TRBD2 (6 bases). The germline CDR1 and CDR2 sequences are LNHDA and SQIVND (reference sequence). The CDR3 is 17 amino acids. Trimming left V 3 bases short and J 2 bases short, with 19 bases between. This CDR3 is CASSMEGSLASQETQYF. CDR3 nucleotide sequence: TGTGCCAGTAGTATGGAGGGGTCCCTAGCAAGTCAAGAGACCCAGTACTTC.

This clone was observed a handful of times. The chain carries TRBV29-1 and TRBJ2-7, with 8 bases identical to TRBD2. Trimming cost V 6 bases and J 5 bases; bases outside gene matches: 12. The germline gives CDR1 SQVTM, CDR2 ANQGSEA. The CDR3 length is 14 residues. CDR3 amino acids: CSVARGLGPNEQYF. CDR3 DNA: TGCAGCGTAGCCCGGGGACTAGGGCCCAACGAGCAGTACTTC.

V is TRBV5-4 and J is TRBJ1-1, with a tentative D call TRBD1 (6 bases). The CDR3 runs 14 residues. V was shortened by 5 bases and J by 4 bases, with 15 bases between the two germline ends. Germline V gene data show CDR1 as SGHNT and CDR2 as YYREEE (reference sequence). This CDR3 reads CASRRQDSSTEAFF. Here the CDR3 DNA reads TGTGCCAGCAGGAGACAGGACAGTAGCACTGAAGCTTTCTTT. Supplemented by reference TRBV5-4 and TRBJ1-1, the full variable domain reads ETGVTQSPTHLIKTRGQQVTLRCSSQSGHNTVSWYQQALGQGPQFIFQYYREEENGRGNFPPRFSGLQFPNYSSELNVNALELDDSALYLCASRRQDSSTEAFFGQGTRLTVV.

The V gene is TRBV4-1, the J gene TRBJ2-5, with D possibly being TRBD1 (6 bases). This CDR3 is 16 amino acids long. Trimming removed 1 base at V and 5 bases at J, with 17 bases between. Germline loops: CDR1 MGHRA, CDR2 YSYEKL. CDR3 sequence (DNA): TGCGCCAGCAGCCAAGCTCCAGGGGCATACACGGAGACCCAGTACTTC. Protein product: CASSQAPGAYTETQYF.

This chain links TRBV7-2 with TRBJ1-6, with 8 bases aligning to TRBD1. Germline V gives CDR1 SGHTA, CDR2 FQGNSA. The CDR3 has 17 amino acids. V lost 5 bases to trimming and J lost 0 bases; unmatched junction nucleotides: 6. In DNA, the CDR3 is TGTGCCAGCAGCCCCCGACAGGGGAGCTCCTATAATTCACCCCTCCACTTT. This codes for CASSPRQGSSYNSPLHF.